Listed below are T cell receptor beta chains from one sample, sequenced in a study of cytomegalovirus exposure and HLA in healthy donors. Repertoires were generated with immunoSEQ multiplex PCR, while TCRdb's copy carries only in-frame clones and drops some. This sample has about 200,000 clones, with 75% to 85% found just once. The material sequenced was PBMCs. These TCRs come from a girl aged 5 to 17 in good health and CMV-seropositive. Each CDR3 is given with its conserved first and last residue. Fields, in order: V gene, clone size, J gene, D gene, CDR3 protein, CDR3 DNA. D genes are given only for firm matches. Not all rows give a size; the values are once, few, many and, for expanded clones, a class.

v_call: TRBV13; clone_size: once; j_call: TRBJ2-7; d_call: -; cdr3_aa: CASSSTTGRRYEQYF; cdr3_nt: TGTGCCAGCAGCTCCACGACAGGGAGGCGCTACGAGCAGTACTTC
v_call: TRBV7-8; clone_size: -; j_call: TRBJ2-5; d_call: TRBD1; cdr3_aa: CASSPGGTGQETQYF; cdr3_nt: TGTGCCAGCAGCCCAGGGGGAACAGGGCAAGAGACCCAGTACTTC
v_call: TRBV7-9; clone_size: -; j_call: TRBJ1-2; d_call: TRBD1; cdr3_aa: CASSQGGEGYTF; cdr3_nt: TGTGCCAGCAGCCAGGGGGGAGAGGGCTACACCTTC
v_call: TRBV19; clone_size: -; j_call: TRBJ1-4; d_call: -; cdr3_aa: CASSMTAVQEKLFF; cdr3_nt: TGTGCCAGTAGCATGACTGCGGTTCAGGAAAAACTGTTTTTT
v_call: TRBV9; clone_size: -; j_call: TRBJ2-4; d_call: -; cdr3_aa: CASSAHPGAGEDIQYF; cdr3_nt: TGTGCCAGCAGCGCCCACCCCGGGGCAGGGGAAGACATTCAGTACTTC
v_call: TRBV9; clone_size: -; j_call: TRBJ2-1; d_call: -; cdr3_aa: CASSVVGGSYNEQFF; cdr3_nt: TGTGCCAGCAGCGTAGTTGGGGGGTCCTACAATGAGCAGTTCTTC
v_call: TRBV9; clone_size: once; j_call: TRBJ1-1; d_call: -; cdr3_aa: CASSVTGNTEAFF; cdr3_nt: TGTGCCAGCAGCGTAACAGGGAACACTGAAGCTTTCTTT
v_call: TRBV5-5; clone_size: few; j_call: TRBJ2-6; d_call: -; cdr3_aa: CASSPLWGGANVLTF; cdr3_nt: TGTGCCAGCAGCCCCCTTTGGGGCGGGGCCAACGTCCTGACTTTC
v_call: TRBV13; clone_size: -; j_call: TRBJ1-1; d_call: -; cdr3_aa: CASSLGGLGTEAFF; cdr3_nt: TGTGCCAGCAGCTTAGGGGGGCTAGGCACTGAAGCTTTCTTT
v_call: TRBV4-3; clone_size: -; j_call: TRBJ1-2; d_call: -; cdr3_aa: CASSQDRSSTRVVGYTF; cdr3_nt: TGCGCCAGCAGCCAAGATAGAAGCAGTACTCGGGTGGTTGGCTACACCTTC
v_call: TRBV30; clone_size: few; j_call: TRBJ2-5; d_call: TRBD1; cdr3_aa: CAWKAPDRGQETQYF; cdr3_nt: TGTGCCTGGAAAGCGCCGGACAGGGGGCAAGAGACCCAGTACTTC
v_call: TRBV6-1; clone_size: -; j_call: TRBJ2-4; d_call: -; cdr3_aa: CASSVKRALQNIQYF; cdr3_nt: TGTGCCAGCAGTGTTAAGCGTGCCCTCCAAAACATTCAGTACTTC
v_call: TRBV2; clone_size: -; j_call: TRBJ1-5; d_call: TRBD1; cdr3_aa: CASSADRGGQPQHF; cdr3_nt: TGTGCCAGCAGTGCGGACAGGGGGGGTCAGCCCCAGCATTTT
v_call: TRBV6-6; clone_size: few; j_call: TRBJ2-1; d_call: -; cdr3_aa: CAIAGREPYNEQFF; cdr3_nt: TGTGCCATTGCCGGTCGAGAGCCCTACAATGAGCAGTTCTTC
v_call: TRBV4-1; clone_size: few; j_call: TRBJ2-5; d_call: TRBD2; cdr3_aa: CASSHPGGGVETQYF; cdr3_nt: TGCGCCAGCAGCCACCCCGGCGGGGGGGTCGAGACCCAGTACTTC
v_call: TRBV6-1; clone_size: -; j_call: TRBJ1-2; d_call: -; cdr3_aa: CASRTGGLTGYTF; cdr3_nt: TGTGCCAGCAGGACGGGGGGGCTTACTGGCTACACCTTC
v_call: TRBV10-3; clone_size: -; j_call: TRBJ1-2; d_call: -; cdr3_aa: CAISGQANYGYTF; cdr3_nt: TGTGCCATCAGCGGTCAGGCAAACTATGGCTACACCTTC
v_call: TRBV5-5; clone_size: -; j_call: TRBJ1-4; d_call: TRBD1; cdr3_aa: CASRSTGVEKLFF; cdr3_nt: TGTGCCAGCAGGTCGACAGGGGTCGAAAAACTGTTTTTT
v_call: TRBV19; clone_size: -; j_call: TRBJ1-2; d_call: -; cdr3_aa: CASSIDSGNYGYTF; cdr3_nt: TGTGCCAGTAGTATAGATTCGGGAAACTATGGCTACACCTTC
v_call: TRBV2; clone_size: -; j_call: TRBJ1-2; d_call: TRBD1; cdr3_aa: CASSGDRDGYTF; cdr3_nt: TGTGCCAGCAGTGGGGACAGAGATGGCTACACCTTC
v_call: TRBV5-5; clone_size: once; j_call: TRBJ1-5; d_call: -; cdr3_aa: CASSSLGGALPNQPQHF; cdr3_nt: TGTGCCAGCAGCTCTCTCGGCGGAGCCCTCCCCAATCAGCCCCAGCATTTT
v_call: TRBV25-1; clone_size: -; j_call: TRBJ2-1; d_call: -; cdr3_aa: CASSERSSYNEQFF; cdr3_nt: TGTGCCAGCAGTGAGCGGAGCTCCTACAATGAGCAGTTCTTC
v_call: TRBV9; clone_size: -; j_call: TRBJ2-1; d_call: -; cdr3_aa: CASSVGEAVYNEQFF; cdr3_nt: TGTGCCAGCAGCGTAGGAGAGGCCGTCTACAATGAGCAGTTCTTC
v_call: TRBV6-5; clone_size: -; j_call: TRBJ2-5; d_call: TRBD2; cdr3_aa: CASFAGGRGETQYF; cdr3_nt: TGTGCCAGCTTCGCGGGGGGCCGGGGGGAGACCCAGTACTTC
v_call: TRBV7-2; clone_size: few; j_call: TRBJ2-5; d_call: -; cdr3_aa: CASSLQETQYF; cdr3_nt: TGTGCCAGCAGCTTACAGGAGACCCAGTACTTC
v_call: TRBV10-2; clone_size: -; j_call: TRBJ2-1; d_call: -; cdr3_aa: CASSEPGTRAYNEQFF; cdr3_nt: TGCGCCAGCAGTGAGCCGGGAACCCGTGCCTACAATGAGCAGTTCTTC
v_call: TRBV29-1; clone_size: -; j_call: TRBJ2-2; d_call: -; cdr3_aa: CSVEGVYSSGELFF; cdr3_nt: TGCAGCGTTGAAGGTGTTTATTCTTCCGGGGAGCTGTTTTTT
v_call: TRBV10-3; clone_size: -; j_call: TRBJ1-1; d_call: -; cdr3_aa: CAISEMTGNTEAFF; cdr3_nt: TGTGCCATCAGTGAGATGACAGGGAACACTGAAGCTTTCTTT